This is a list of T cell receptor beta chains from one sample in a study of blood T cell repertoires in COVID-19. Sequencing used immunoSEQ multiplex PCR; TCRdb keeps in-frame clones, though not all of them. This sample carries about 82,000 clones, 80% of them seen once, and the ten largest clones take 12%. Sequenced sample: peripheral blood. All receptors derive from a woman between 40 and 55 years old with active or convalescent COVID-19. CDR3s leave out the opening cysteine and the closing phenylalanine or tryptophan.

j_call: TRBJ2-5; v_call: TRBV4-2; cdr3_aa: ASSPRGAGGEETQY
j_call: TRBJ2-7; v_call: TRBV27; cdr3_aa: ASRGLAGYEQY
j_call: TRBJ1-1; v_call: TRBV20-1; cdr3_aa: SATDRRVF
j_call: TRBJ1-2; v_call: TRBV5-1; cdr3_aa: ASSQGARHGYT
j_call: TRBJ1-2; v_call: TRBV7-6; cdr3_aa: ASSLMDRGNYGYT
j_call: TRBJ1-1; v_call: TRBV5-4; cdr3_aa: ASFGNTEAF
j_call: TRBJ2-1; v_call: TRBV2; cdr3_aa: AAHRVRYNEQF
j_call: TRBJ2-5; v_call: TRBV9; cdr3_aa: ASSVRGETQY
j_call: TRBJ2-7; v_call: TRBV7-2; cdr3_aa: ASNSQGGGAYEQY
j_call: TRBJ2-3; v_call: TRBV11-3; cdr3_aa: ASSTRLVDTQY
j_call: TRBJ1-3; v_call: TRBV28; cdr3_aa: ASSSLPISGNTIY
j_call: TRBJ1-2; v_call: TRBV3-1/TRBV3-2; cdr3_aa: ASSQTGPSGGYT
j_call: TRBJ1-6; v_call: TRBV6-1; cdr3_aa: ASSDQAGPPNSPLH
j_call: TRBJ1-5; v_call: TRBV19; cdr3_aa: ASRTGAQPQH
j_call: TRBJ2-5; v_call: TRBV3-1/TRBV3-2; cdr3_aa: ASSRTSGREETQY
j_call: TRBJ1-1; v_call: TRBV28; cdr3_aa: ASSLGQVNTEAF
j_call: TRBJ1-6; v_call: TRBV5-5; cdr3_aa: ASSLASDRGNSPLH
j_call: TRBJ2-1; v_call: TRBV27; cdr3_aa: ASSLLSLAGEVNEQF
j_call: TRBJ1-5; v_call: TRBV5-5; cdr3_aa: ASSLWGDQPQH
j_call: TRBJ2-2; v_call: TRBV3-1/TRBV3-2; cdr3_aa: ASSQFGQVNTGELF
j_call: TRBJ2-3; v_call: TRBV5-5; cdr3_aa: ASSPSIAGGLGTQY
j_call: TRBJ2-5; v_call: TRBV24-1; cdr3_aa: ATSDVAARGETQY
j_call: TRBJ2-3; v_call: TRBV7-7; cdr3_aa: ASSLLYTTDTQY
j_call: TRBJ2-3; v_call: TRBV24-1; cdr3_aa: ATSDSPGQGTVDTQY
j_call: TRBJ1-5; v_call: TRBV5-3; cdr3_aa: ASTDNQPQH
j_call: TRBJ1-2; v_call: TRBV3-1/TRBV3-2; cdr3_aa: ASSQSTADYGYT
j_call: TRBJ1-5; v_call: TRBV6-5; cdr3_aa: ASSYSPGGNQPQH
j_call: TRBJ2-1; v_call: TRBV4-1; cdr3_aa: ASSPWGAGGRNEQF
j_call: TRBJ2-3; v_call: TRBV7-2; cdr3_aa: ASSYRTTDTQY